The 14 T cell receptor beta chains presented below share a single source sample, sequenced in a study of blood T cell repertoires in COVID-19. Assay used: immunoSEQ multiplex PCR; TCRdb lists only in-frame clones, some missing. Counted here are about 40,000 clones, about four fifths occurring once; the ten biggest clones make up nearly 25%. The sequencing input was peripheral blood. All receptors come from a human donor with acute or convalescent COVID-19. The donor label of this sample is uncertain.

The chain joins TRBV10-3 to TRBJ2-1, with 15 positions matching TRBD2. The CDR3 is 17 residues long. The J segment lost 8 bases and the V segment lost 7 bases, leaving 12 bases of the junction unmatched. Per germline, CDR1 ENHRY and CDR2 SYGVKD. DNA of the CDR3: TGTGCCATCAAGGGAGGACTAGCGGGAGGGAATTTCGATGAGCAGTTCTTC. Translation gives CAIKGGLAGGNFDEQFF.

This rearrangement joins TRBV15 to TRBJ2-3, with TRBD2 identical over 13 bases. The CDR3 extends over 16 amino acids. CDR1 LNHNV and CDR2 YYDKDF come from the germline V gene (reference sequence). J lost 4 bases, V lost 2 bases, and 3 bases had no gene match. The CDR3 protein is CATSRRTSGGADTQYF. DNA of the CDR3: TGTGCCACCAGCAGACGCACTAGCGGGGGGGCAGATACGCAGTATTTT.

This clone has just one count. The chain combines TRBV27 with TRBJ2-7; 9 nucleotides match TRBD1. Per the germline V gene, CDR1 is MNHEY and CDR2 is SMNVEV (reference sequence). V gave up 7 bases and J gave up 4 bases; unmatched junction bases: 11. The CDR3 has 15 amino acids. The CDR3 bases are TGTGCCAGCACCAGCTTGGGACAGGGATTATACGAGCAGTACTTC. Protein: CASTSLGQGLYEQYF.

This chain joins TRBV7-6 and TRBJ1-2; maybe TRBD1 (6 bases). V shed 1 base and J shed 4 bases, with 16 bases lying between them. The germline V gene encodes CDR1 SGHVS and CDR2 FNYEAQ. There are 16 residues in the CDR3. CDR3 sequence reads: CASSLEAASRGYGYTF. The CDR3 nucleotides read TGTGCCAGCAGCTTAGAGGCAGCCTCCAGGGGCTATGGCTACACCTTC.

The chain recombines TRBV28 with TRBJ2-1; tentatively, D is TRBD2 (6 bases). Germline V lookup: CDR1 MDHEN, CDR2 SYDVKM. Trimming cost V 6 bases and J 1 base, with 16 bases left between them. The CDR3 loop spans 16 amino acids. The CDR3 nucleotides read TGTGCCAGCAGCTCACTGGAGGGCGGGTCCTACAATGAGCAGTTCTTC. Its protein product is CASSSLEGGSYNEQFF.

As to this clone: Mismatch with germline at one junction end may stem from a read error. The chain has TRBV6-6 and TRBJ2-7, with 7 bases identical to TRBD1. This CDR3 is 16 amino acids long. In germline, CDR1 is MNHNY, CDR2 SVGAGI (reference sequence). The CDR3 here is CASSYSIAKGANEQYF. CDR3 DNA: TGTGCCAGCAGCTACTCCATTGCGAAGGGGGCCAACGAGCAGTACTTC.

The genes are TRBV3-1 (or the pseudogene TRBV3-2) and TRBJ1-3, with unresolved D. The CDR3 is 19 residues long. The germline V gene has CDR1 LGHDT and CDR2 YNNKEL (reference sequence). The germline V and J ends were trimmed by 4 bases and 4 bases, with 26 bases remaining between them. This CDR3 reads CASSPTQQSAILFGNTIYF. DNA for the CDR3: TGTGCCAGCAGCCCGACACAGCAATCCGCGATCTTATTCGGAAACACCATATATTTT.

V usage is TRBV4-1 and J usage is TRBJ1-5; 10 nucleotides line up with TRBD1. J gave up 3 bases and V 3 bases, and 8 bases lay outside the gene matches. Germline V gene data show CDR1 as MGHRA and CDR2 as YSYEKL. This CDR3 has 17 residues. This CDR3 reads CASSHSAGQGYNQPQHF. The DNA for the CDR3 is TGCGCCAGCAGCCATTCGGCGGGACAGGGGTACAATCAGCCCCAGCATTTT.

This chain joins TRBV6-2 or TRBV6-3 and TRBJ1-2; D remains ambiguous. The CDR3 covers 16 residues. Germline CDR1 reads MNHEY; CDR2 reads SVGEGT. Trimming cost V 6 bases and J 2 bases, with 19 bases left between them. The CDR3 nucleotides are TGTGCCAGCAGCCCCGACGTGGGTTCGGGGAACTATGGCTACACCTTC. This encodes CASSPDVGSGNYGYTF.

This clone was detected once. The chain uses TRBV6-1 and TRBJ2-5; TRBD1 matches 7 bases. With V trimmed by 4 bases and J by 4 bases, 12 bases remained unmatched. The CDR3 is 16 amino acids. The V gene's germline CDR1 is MNHNS and CDR2 SASEGT. The CDR3 loop is CASSAHRDSIGETQYF. For the CDR3, the DNA is TGTGCCAGCAGTGCCCACCGGGACAGTATTGGAGAGACCCAGTACTTC.

Here the CDR3 DNA reads TGTGCCAGCTCACCCCGGGCGGAGGCCTACGAGCAGTACTTC. This sequence encodes CASSPRAEAYEQYF. The chain couples TRBV18 to TRBJ2-7, with D tentatively TRBD2 (5 bases). V was trimmed by 3 bases and J by 2 bases, leaving 11 bases between them. Germline V lookup: CDR1 KGHSH, CDR2 LQKENI. CDR3 length: 14 amino acids.

V usage is TRBV5-4 and J usage is TRBJ2-5; 7 nucleotides agree with TRBD1. This CDR3 region has 16 residues. The germline CDR1 and CDR2 sequences are SGHNT and YYREEE (reference sequence). J lost 4 bases, V lost 3 bases, and 12 bases had no gene match. In nucleotides, the CDR3 is TGTGCCAGCAGCTCCCGACAGGGAACAATGGGAGAGACCCAGTACTTC. Translation: CASSSRQGTMGETQYF.

The rearrangement joins TRBV3-1 (or the pseudogene TRBV3-2) to TRBJ2-1; 10 bases fit TRBD2. J lost 0 bases, V lost 3 bases, and 5 bases had no gene match. CDR3 length: 17 amino acids. The germline V gene has CDR1 LGHDT and CDR2 YNNKEL (reference sequence). The CDR3 here is CASSQSGRASSYNEQFF. Here the CDR3 DNA reads TGTGCCAGCAGCCAGAGCGGGAGGGCGAGCTCCTACAATGAGCAGTTCTTC.

The CDR3: CASSLGGSLEKLFF. The CDR3 DNA reads as TGTGCCAGCAGTTTGGGGGGGAGTTTGGAAAAACTGTTTTTT. V gene TRBV28 combines with J gene TRBJ1-4; maybe TRBD1 (5 bases). The V end was cut by 3 bases, the J end by 8 bases, with 13 bases between. CDR1 MDHEN and CDR2 SYDVKM come from the germline V gene. The CDR3 extends over 14 amino acids.